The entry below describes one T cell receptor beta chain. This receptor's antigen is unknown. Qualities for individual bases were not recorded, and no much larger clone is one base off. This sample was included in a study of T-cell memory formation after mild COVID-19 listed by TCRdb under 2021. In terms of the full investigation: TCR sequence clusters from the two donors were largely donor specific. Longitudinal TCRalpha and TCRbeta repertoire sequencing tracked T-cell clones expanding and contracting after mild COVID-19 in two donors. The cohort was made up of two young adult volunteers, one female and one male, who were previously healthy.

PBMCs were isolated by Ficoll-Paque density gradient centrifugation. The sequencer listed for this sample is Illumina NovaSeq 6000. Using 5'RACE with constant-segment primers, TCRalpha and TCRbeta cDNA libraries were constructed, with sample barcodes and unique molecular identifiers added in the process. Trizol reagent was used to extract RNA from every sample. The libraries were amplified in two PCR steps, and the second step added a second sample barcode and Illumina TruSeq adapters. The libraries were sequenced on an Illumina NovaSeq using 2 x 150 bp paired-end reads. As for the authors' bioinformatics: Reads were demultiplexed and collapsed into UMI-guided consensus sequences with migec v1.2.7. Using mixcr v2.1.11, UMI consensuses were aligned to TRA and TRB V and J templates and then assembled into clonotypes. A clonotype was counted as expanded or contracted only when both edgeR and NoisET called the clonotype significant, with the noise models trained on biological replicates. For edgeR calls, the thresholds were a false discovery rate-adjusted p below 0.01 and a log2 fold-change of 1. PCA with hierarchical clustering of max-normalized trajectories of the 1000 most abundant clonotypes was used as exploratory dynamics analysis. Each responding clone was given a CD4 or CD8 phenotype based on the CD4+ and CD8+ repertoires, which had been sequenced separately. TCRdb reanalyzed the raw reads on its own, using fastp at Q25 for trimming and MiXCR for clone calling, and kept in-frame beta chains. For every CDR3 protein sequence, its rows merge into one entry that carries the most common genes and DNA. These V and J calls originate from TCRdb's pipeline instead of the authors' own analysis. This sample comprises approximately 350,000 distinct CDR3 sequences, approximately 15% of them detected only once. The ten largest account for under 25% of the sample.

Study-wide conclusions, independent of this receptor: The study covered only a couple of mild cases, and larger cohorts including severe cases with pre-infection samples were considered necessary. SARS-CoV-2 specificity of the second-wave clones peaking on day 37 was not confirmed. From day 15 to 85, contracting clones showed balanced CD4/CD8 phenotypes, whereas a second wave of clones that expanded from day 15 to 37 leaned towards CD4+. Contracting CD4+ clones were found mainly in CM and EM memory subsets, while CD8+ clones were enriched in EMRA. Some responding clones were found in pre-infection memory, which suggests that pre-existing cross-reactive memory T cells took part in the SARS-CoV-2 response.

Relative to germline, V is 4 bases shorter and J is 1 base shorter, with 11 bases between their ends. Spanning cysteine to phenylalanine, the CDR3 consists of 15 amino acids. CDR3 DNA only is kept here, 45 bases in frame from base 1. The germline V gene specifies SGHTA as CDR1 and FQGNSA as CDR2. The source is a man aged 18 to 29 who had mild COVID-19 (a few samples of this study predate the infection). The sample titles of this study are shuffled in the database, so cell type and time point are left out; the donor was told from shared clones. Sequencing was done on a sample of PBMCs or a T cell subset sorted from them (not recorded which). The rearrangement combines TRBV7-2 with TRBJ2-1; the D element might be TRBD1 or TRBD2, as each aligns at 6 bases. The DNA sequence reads TGTGCCAGCAGCTCGGGGGCCTTGTCCTACAATGAGCAGTTCTTC. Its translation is CASSSGALSYNEQFF.